This passage covers 25 T cell receptor beta chains from one sample sequenced in a study of T cells in Graves' hyperthyroidism and ophthalmopathy. Researchers took RNA transcripts and amplified the TCR beta CDR3 regions from them. The HTBI primer set was used in a first-round RT-PCR of the TCR CDR3. TCRdb reanalysed the multiplex PCR reads using MiXCR and keeps one entry per CDR3 protein. The sample gives roughly 580,000 distinct CDR3 sequences, roughly 13% of which show up once; around 5.4% is in the top ten. The sample taken for sequencing was blood. The receptors shown here come from a woman aged 30 to 39 with Graves' hyperthyroidism that later progressed to Graves' ophthalmopathy.

This clonotype was observed a few times. The J gene is TRBJ2-1, the V gene TRBV9; tentative D call: TRBD2 (6 bases). The ends were cut back, 0 bases at V and 7 bases at J, with 14 bases in the middle. In germline, CDR1 is SGDLS, CDR2 YYNGEE. The CDR3 contains 15 residues. The CDR3 loop is CASSVVTGVGNEQFF. Here the CDR3 DNA reads TGTGCCAGCAGCGTAGTAACGGGAGTAGGAAATGAGCAGTTCTTC.

There are many counts of this clonotype. The V call is TRBV6-1, the J call TRBJ1-5, with TRBD1 matching over 8 bases. The V segment lost 7 bases and the J segment 0 bases; nucleotides outside the gene matches: 11. Germline CDR1 reads MNHNS; CDR2 reads SASEGT. This CDR3 region has 17 residues. As DNA, the CDR3 is TGTGCCAGCAAGAGGGACAGGCCTTCTAATAGCAATCAGCCCCAGCATTTT. It encodes CASKRDRPSNSNQPQHF.

To note about this clonotype: A read error may explain this, as a much larger clone is one base away. The chain employs TRBV5-5 and TRBJ2-1; 14 bases agree with TRBD2. CDR3 length equals 17 residues. Germline values: CDR1 SGHKS, CDR2 YYEKEE (reference sequence). CDR3: CASSFLLAGTSGSEHFF. DNA for the CDR3: TGTGCCAGCAGCTTTTTACTGGCCGGGACTAGCGGGAGTGAGCACTTCTTC. The whole variable domain, remainder taken from reference TRBV5-5 and TRBJ2-1, is DAGVTQSPTHLIKTRGQQVTLRCSPISGHKSVSWYQQVLGQGPQFIFQYYEKEERGRGNFPDRFSARQFPNYSSELNVNALLLGDSALYLCASSFLLAGTSGSEHFFGPGTRLTVL.

This clonotype came up many times. The chain couples TRBV6-1 to TRBJ2-3, with 10 bases identical to TRBD2. V gave up 7 bases and J gave up 8 bases; unmatched junction bases: 15. The CDR3 runs to 16 residues. Germline CDR1 reads MNHNS; CDR2 reads SASEGT. DNA of the CDR3: TGTGCCAGCATCGAACGGGCTAGCGGGAGTATGGGTACGCAGTATTTT. This codes for CASIERASGSMGTQYF.

This clonotype was counted many times. This chain links TRBV28 with TRBJ2-2; D not certain. Trimming removed 8 bases at V and 7 bases at J, with 14 bases between. CDR1 is MDHEN and CDR2 is SYDVKM in the germline V gene. This CDR3 region has 13 residues. In DNA form, the CDR3 reads TGTGCCAGCGAGGCAGTTAATAGCGGGGAGCTGTTTTTT. Encoded protein: CASEAVNSGELFF.

Ten or more counts support this clonotype. V usage is TRBV2 and J usage is TRBJ1-2; weak D call: TRBD1 (6 bases). V was pared by 5 bases and J by 8 bases, with 12 bases between. The CDR3 is 12 amino acids. Looked up from germline, CDR1 is SNHLY and CDR2 is FYNNEI. The CDR3 protein is CASSTTGFGYTF. In nucleotides, the CDR3 is TGTGCCAGCAGTACCACAGGGTTCGGCTACACCTTC.

This chain uses TRBV7-2 with TRBJ1-3; D call uncertain. The CDR3 loop spans 15 amino acids. V lost 1 base and J 2 bases, leaving 9 bases between the germline ends. CDR1 is SGHTA, CDR2 FQGNSA, per germline. This chain's CDR3 is CASSLGTTTGNTIYF. CDR3 DNA sequence: TGTGCCAGCAGCTTAGGGACTACAACTGGAAACACCATATATTTT.

The V call is TRBV6-2 or TRBV6-3, the J call TRBJ2-3; TRBD2 matches at 7 bases. The CDR3 contains 16 residues. Unmatched junction bases numbered 10, after V lost 2 bases and J lost 5 bases. From germline, CDR1 is MNHEY and CDR2 SVGEGT. The CDR3 loop reads CASSYGPWEGKDTQYF. As DNA, the CDR3 is TGTGCCAGCAGTTACGGTCCCTGGGAGGGAAAAGATACGCAGTATTTT.

There are many counts of this clonotype. The CDR3: CACYRASAAGDTQYF. The CDR3 bases are TGTGCCTGCTACCGGGCTAGCGCCGCAGGAGATACGCAGTATTTT. The chain links TRBV2 to TRBJ2-3; D is perhaps TRBD2 (6 bases). Trimming left V 11 bases short and J 5 bases short, with 23 bases between. Looked up from germline, CDR1 is SNHLY and CDR2 is FYNNEI. This CDR3 contains 15 residues.

This clonotype was found many times. The chain recombines TRBV15 with TRBJ2-3; 10 bases match TRBD2. Germline V CDR1 and CDR2: LNHNV, YYDKDF (reference sequence). CDR3 length: 14 amino acids. Losses at the gene ends were 11 bases for V and 4 bases for J; bases not matched to a gene: 9. CDR3 protein: CAARIAGGPDTQYF. CDR3 in DNA: TGTGCCGCGCGAATAGCGGGAGGCCCAGATACGCAGTATTTT.

The chain combines TRBV3-1 with TRBJ1-4; the D gene is possibly TRBD1 (5 bases). V was cut by 4 bases and J by 11 bases, with 17 bases left in between. This CDR3 region has 14 residues. Germline lookup yields CDR1 LGHDT and CDR2 YNNKEL (reference sequence). This CDR3 reads CASSPFRDRVKLFF. The CDR3 nucleotides are TGTGCCAGCAGCCCTTTCAGGGACCGGGTCAAACTGTTTTTT.

This rearrangement joins TRBV27 to TRBJ2-7; TRBD1 agrees at 8 bases. This CDR3 region has 17 residues. J was trimmed by 3 bases and V by 6 bases; bases with no gene match: 16. The germline V gene has CDR1 MNHEY and CDR2 SMNVEV (reference sequence). The CDR3 DNA reads TGTGCCAGCAGAACGAACTCCGGGACAGGCAAAGTCTACGAGCAGTACTTC. It encodes CASRTNSGTGKVYEQYF.

This clonotype was seen ten or more times. The gene calls are TRBV4-1 and TRBJ2-1; 12 positions agree with TRBD2. CDR3 length: 17 residues. V trimming: 1 base; J trimming: 7 bases; junction bases outside the gene matches: 8. The germline V gene has CDR1 MGHRA and CDR2 YSYEKL. The CDR3 is CASSQVGSSGRVNEQFF. CDR3 nucleotides: TGCGCCAGCAGCCAAGTGGGGTCTAGCGGGAGGGTAAATGAGCAGTTCTTC.

This clonotype was recorded at least ten times. The CDR3 is CALGGLSATNEKLFF. DNA of the CDR3: TGTGCCCTGGGGGGCTTAAGTGCAACTAATGAAAAACTGTTTTTT. This sequence joins TRBV30 and TRBJ1-4; D is possibly TRBD1 (6 bases). The CDR3 extends over 15 amino acids. Germline CDR1 reads GTSNPN; CDR2 reads SVGIG (reference sequence). V was clipped by 8 bases and J by 0 bases, with 16 bases between them.

In this sample, this clonotype turned up a few times. The rearrangement uses TRBV7-3 and TRBJ2-2, with D possibly being TRBD2 (5 bases). CDR3 length: 16 amino acids. V lost 1 base to trimming and J lost 4 bases, with 13 bases between them. Germline CDR1 is SGHTA and CDR2 is FQGTGA. The CDR3 nucleotides read TGTGCCAGCAGCTTAAACACGGGGTCATCCACCGGGGAGCTGTTTTTT. Encoded protein: CASSLNTGSSTGELFF.

This clonotype was counted a few times. The chain recombines TRBV20-1 with TRBJ2-5; 9 positions match TRBD1. Germline CDR1 and CDR2: DFQATT and SNEGSKA (reference sequence). The CDR3 is 13 residues long. The CDR3 coding sequence is TGCGGTACGAGACAGGGGGGTCGAGAGACCCAGTACTTC. Its translation is CGTRQGGRETQYF.

This clonotype was seen repeatedly, ten times or more. The rearrangement uses TRBV28 and TRBJ1-4; TRBD1 agrees at 8 bases. The CDR3 loop spans 14 amino acids. In germline, CDR1 is MDHEN, CDR2 SYDVKM. After removal of 7 bases from V and 7 bases from J, the junction contained 8 bases not matched to a gene. CDR3 sequence reads: CASTYRGKSEKLFF. The CDR3 bases are TGTGCCAGCACCTACAGGGGGAAGAGTGAAAAACTGTTTTTT.

At least ten counts were recorded for this clonotype. This chain uses TRBV5-1 with TRBJ2-5; TRBD1 is a possible D gene (6 bases). Germline V CDR1 and CDR2: SGHRS, YFSETQ. Trimming removed 0 bases at V and 2 bases at J, with 11 bases between. This CDR3 spans 15 amino acids. This CDR3 is CASSLATGRQETQYF. DNA of the CDR3: TGCGCCAGCAGCTTGGCGACAGGAAGGCAAGAGACCCAGTACTTC.

This clonotype was seen repeatedly, ten times or more. The genes are TRBV30 and TRBJ2-3; D perhaps matches TRBD2 (6 bases). The CDR3 has 15 residues. The germline V and J ends were trimmed by 2 bases and 2 bases, with 14 bases remaining between them. Per the germline V gene, CDR1 is GTSNPN and CDR2 is SVGIG (reference sequence). This chain's CDR3 is CAWSSPGVLTDTQYF. The CDR3 DNA reads TGTGCCTGGAGTAGCCCGGGAGTGCTCACAGATACGCAGTATTTT.

This clonotype came up many times. The rearrangement links TRBV27 to TRBJ2-1; D ambiguous. Trimming removed 6 bases from V and 3 bases from J, with 15 bases in between. The CDR3 sequence is 15 residues long. Per germline, CDR1 MNHEY and CDR2 SMNVEV (reference sequence). CDR3 in DNA: TGTGCCAGCAGCCGAAATCCGGGCAGCTACAATGAGCAGTTCTTC. This translates into CASSRNPGSYNEQFF.

This clonotype appeared many times. The chain recombines TRBV7-9 with TRBJ2-7; D is unclear. The V end was cut by 5 bases, the J end by 3 bases, with 17 bases between. This CDR3 is 15 amino acids long. From germline, CDR1 is SEHNR and CDR2 FQNEAQ (reference sequence). CDR3 loop: CASSADWGVGYEQYF. DNA of the CDR3: TGTGCCAGCAGCGCTGACTGGGGTGTGGGCTACGAGCAGTACTTC.

This clonotype was picked up many times. The V and J genes are TRBV28 and TRBJ2-7, with TRBD1 matching over 7 bases. The CDR3 loop spans 12 amino acids. Looked up from germline, CDR1 is MDHEN and CDR2 is SYDVKM. V was clipped by 6 bases and J by 4 bases; unmatched bases: 3. CDR3 coding DNA: TGTGCCAGCAGGGGGACAGTTTACGAGCAGTACTTC. It translates to CASRGTVYEQYF.

This chain joins TRBV25-1 and TRBJ2-1; TRBD2 matches at 15 bases. The CDR3 consists of 15 residues. Germline V gene sequence: CDR1 MGHDK, CDR2 SYGVNS. After removal of 1 base from V and 10 bases from J, the junction contained 2 bases not matched to a gene. The CDR3 loop reads CASSESGTSGREQFF. CDR3 coding DNA: TGTGCCAGCAGTGAATCTGGGACTAGCGGGAGGGAGCAGTTCTTC.

This clonotype has just a few counts. DNA for the CDR3: TGCGCCAGCAGCCTCCTTCCTGTACGGGGGGGCTCCTACAATGAGCAGTTCTTC. Protein product: CASSLLPVRGGSYNEQFF. The V gene is TRBV4-1, the J gene TRBJ2-1; 8 bases line up with TRBD2. The CDR3 is made up of 18 amino acids. Trimming took 4 bases from V and 0 from J; bases not matched to a gene: 11. CDR1 MGHRA and CDR2 YSYEKL come from the germline V gene.

The rearrangement joins TRBV2 to TRBJ1-5, with TRBD1 matching 7 bases. This CDR3 region has 15 residues. Germline CDR1 SNHLY, CDR2 FYNNEI. Losses at the gene ends were 4 bases for V and 1 base for J; bases not matched to a gene: 4. CDR3 protein: CASSGQGISNQPQHF. The CDR3 DNA sequence: TGTGCCAGCAGTGGACAGGGTATAAGCAATCAGCCCCAGCATTTT.